This TCR beta chain appears in the sequencing data of a study of long-term antiretroviral therapy in people with HIV. Comments on this clone: No antigen is known for it.

Findings and limits, study-wide: The study found narrower CDR3 length ranges in HIV repertoires than in controls. Blood was collected between about 2003 and 2018, possibly under older ART regimens.

immunoSEQ v3.0 was run at survey level. Clones were sequenced by immunoSEQ multiplex PCR, and TCRdb holds only the in-frame ones, with some missing. The table shows 20,000 to 25,000 clones, with over 90% occurring only once. This CDR3 comprises 13 residues. V lost 7 bases and J 2 bases, leaving 10 bases between the germline ends. Germline CDR1 reads SGHTA; CDR2 reads FQGTGA. The sample was unsorted PBMCs, taken 4.4 years after starting antiretroviral therapy. This rearrangement joins TRBV7-3 to TRBJ2-3; D tentatively reads TRBD1 or TRBD2 (6 bases each). This clonotype was obtained from a woman between 45 and 65 years old with HIV. CDR3 nucleotides: TGTGCCAGCACTCGGGGGCCCACAGATACGCAGTATTTT. Translated: CASTRGPTDTQYF.